This note documents a single TCR beta chain sequence. Its specificity is not known. Using immunoSEQ multiplex PCR, the repertoire was profiled, and TCRdb retains in-frame clones only, with some absent. The table lists just under 150,000 clones, 75% to 90% of them singletons, with less than 20% in the top ten. The time point here: blood 4 weeks post-SBRT, at nephrectomy. Treatment denoted: 15 Gy SBRT to primary tumor, nephrectomy 4 weeks later. Blood was sampled at baseline, 2 weeks and 4 weeks after SBRT. Clear cell pathology was present in this patient's renal cell carcinoma. CDR1 and CDR2 (germline): SGHTA, FQGNSA. The CDR3 extends over 16 amino acids. The J segment lost 3 bases and the V segment lost 0 bases, leaving 8 bases of the junction unmatched. This record belongs to a study of radiation and T cells in renal cell carcinoma. Study-level results: Baseline intratumoral clonotype presence is unknown without pretreatment biopsies.

The sample was blood, taken from a patient whose treatment included radiotherapy and nephrectomy. The chain recombines TRBV7-2 with TRBJ2-7; 7 bases fit TRBD1. This sequence was found in a woman aged 45 to 65 with renal cell carcinoma. DNA for the CDR3: TGTGCCAGCAGCTTAGCGAGCAGGGGGACCCACTACGAGCAGTACTTC. This encodes CASSLASRGTHYEQYF.